This record covers a single TCR beta chain. The data derive from a study of T cells expressing NK-cell markers. TCRdb re-called the 5' RACE reads; one entry per CDR3 protein, DNA not given. The sample shows some 150,000 distinct CDR3 sequences, and about 12% sits with its ten largest clones. This CDR3 has 13 residues. The germline V gene encodes CDR1 DFQATT and CDR2 SNEGSKA (reference sequence). This TCR derives from a man between 18 and 29 years old in good health. The V gene is TRBV20-1, the J gene TRBJ2-5; TCRdb outputs TRBD2, but without DNA this stays unchecked. Sequenced: blood T cells: a sorted CD56 or NKG2C T cell subset, CD4+ or CD8+ T cells, or bulk PBMC T cells (not recorded which). The CDR3: CSAREGRQETQYF.